These T cell receptor beta chains were read from a single sample in a study of CD8 T cells in Susac syndrome. TCRdb analysed the immunoSEQ multiplex PCR reads with MiXCR anew, one entry per CDR3 protein. The sample carries around 190,000 distinct CDR3 sequences, 85% to 95% recorded once. Sequencing was performed on CD4+ T cells from PBMCs. The source of these receptors is a human donor in good health. Each CDR3 is given with its conserved first and last residue. A D gene is named only where the DNA matches it firmly. Clone size appears in some rows only: once, few, many, or a class for an expanded clone.

TRBV5-1	TRBJ2-5	-	-	TGCGCCAGCAGCCAACTTCGAGAGACCCAGTACTTC	CASSQLRETQYF
TRBV10-3	TRBJ2-7	once	-	TGTGCCATCAGTGAGGCACAGCACTACGAGCAGTACTTC	CAISEAQHYEQYF
TRBV2	TRBJ2-3	-	-	TGTGCCAGCAGTGAAATACCGATAGATACGCAGTATTTT	CASSEIPIDTQYF
TRBV7-9	TRBJ1-2	-	TRBD1	TGTGCCAGCAGCTTAGCCGGACAGGGGGACTACACCTTC	CASSLAGQGDYTF
TRBV12-3/TRBV12-4	TRBJ1-5	-	-	TGTGCCAGCAGTTATGGTGTAACGGGTCAGCCCCAGCATTTT	CASSYGVTGQPQHF
TRBV7-9	TRBJ2-5	-	-	TGTGCCAGCAGCTTTAGAGGAGAGACCCAGTACTTC	CASSFRGETQYF
TRBV5-1	TRBJ2-3	-	TRBD1	TGCGCCAGCAGCAGGCAGGACAGGGAGGCAGATACGCAGTATTTT	CASSRQDREADTQYF
TRBV14	TRBJ1-1	once	-	TGTGCCAGCAGCAACAGTGGCGGCACTGAAGCTTTCTTT	CASSNSGGTEAFF
TRBV7-2	TRBJ2-5	-	-	TGTGCCAGCAGCCGCCTAGGGGGGCGAGAGACCCAGTACTTC	CASSRLGGRETQYF
TRBV29-1	TRBJ2-1	-	-	TGCAGCGTTGCACTAGACGCTTCGGGTGAGCAGTTCTTC	CSVALDASGEQFF
TRBV4-3	TRBJ2-3	-	TRBD1	TGCGCCAGCAGCCAGGACGACAGGGCTTTAACAGATACGCAGTATTTT	CASSQDDRALTDTQYF
TRBV19	TRBJ2-2	once	-	TGTGCCAGTAGTGGGGATAGGGCCTTCACCGGGGAGCTGTTTTTT	CASSGDRAFTGELFF
TRBV2	TRBJ1-5	-	-	TGTGCCAGCAGCCCGATAAGGGTTAGCAATCAGCCCCAGCATTTT	CASSPIRVSNQPQHF
TRBV15	TRBJ1-2	-	-	TGTGCCACCAGCCATTCGGCCTATGGCTACACCTTC	CATSHSAYGYTF
TRBV19	TRBJ2-1	-	TRBD2	TGTGCCAGTAGCACTAGCGGGGGGGCGAATGAGCAGTTCTTC	CASSTSGGANEQFF
TRBV12-3/TRBV12-4	TRBJ2-7	-	-	TGTGCCAGCAGTTTTAATGGGGCGGGTCGTGTCGAGCAGTACTTC	CASSFNGAGRVEQYF
TRBV29-1	TRBJ2-1	once	-	TGCAGCGTTGAGAATGAGCAGTTCTTC	CSVENEQFF
TRBV5-1	TRBJ1-1	once	-	TGCGCCAGCAGCTTGTCCCGGCAGGCGAACACTGAAGCTTTCTTT	CASSLSRQANTEAFF
TRBV7-2	TRBJ2-7	-	TRBD2	TGTGCCAGCAGCCTAAGAACCGGGACTAGCGGCACGACCTACGAGCAGTACTTC	CASSLRTGTSGTTYEQYF
TRBV5-1	TRBJ2-7	-	-	TGCGCCAGCAGCTTGGGAAGGGGGATCTCCTACGAGCAGTACTTC	CASSLGRGISYEQYF
TRBV4-1	TRBJ1-2	-	-	TGCGCCAGCAGCCTGCGAATGGTAGGAGAGTATGGCTACACCTTC	CASSLRMVGEYGYTF
TRBV20-1	TRBJ2-5	-	TRBD2	TGCAGTGACGGGGGGGAGACCCAGTACTTC	CSDGGETQYF
TRBV13	TRBJ1-2	-	-	TGTGCCAGCAGCCCCAGGGGCGGGGCGCGGGGCTACACCTTC	CASSPRGGARGYTF
TRBV9	TRBJ2-5	once	-	TGTGCCAGCAGCGCCGCCCGGCAGGCGGGCTTAGGGACCCAGTACTTC	CASSAARQAGLGTQYF
TRBV7-7	TRBJ2-5	once	-	TGTGCTAGCAGCTTACAGGTCAGGGAGACCCAGTACTTC	CASSLQVRETQYF
TRBV24-1	TRBJ2-1	-	-	TGTGCCACCAGTCGGACACGCGCAAGCTCCTACAATGAGCAGTTCTTC	CATSRTRASSYNEQFF
TRBV27	TRBJ1-1	-	-	TGTGCCAGCAGTTTAGAGAAGGGGGACACTGAAGCTTTCTTT	CASSLEKGDTEAFF
TRBV20-1	TRBJ1-1	-	TRBD1	TGCAGTGCTAGAGTTGGACAGGAGAACACTGAAGCTTTCTTT	CSARVGQENTEAFF
TRBV15	TRBJ2-5	-	-	TGTGCCACCAGCAGAGACAGGACTCTCCAAGAGACCCAGTACTTC	CATSRDRTLQETQYF
TRBV7-9	TRBJ1-1	-	-	TGTGCCAGCAGCATAGCAGACACTGAAGCTTTCTTT	CASSIADTEAFF
TRBV3-1	TRBJ2-1	-	-	TGTGCCAGCAGCCGATCGGACTTTTGGGCGGCTGATGAGCAGTTCTTC	CASSRSDFWAADEQFF
TRBV6-6	TRBJ1-5	-	-	TGTGCCGGAAACCGGGACAAGGATCAGCCCCAGCATTTT	CAGNRDKDQPQHF
TRBV4-1	TRBJ1-5	few	-	TGCGCCAGCAGCCAAGATGTCAGAAATCAGCCCCAGCATTTT	CASSQDVRNQPQHF
TRBV5-6	TRBJ1-1	-	-	TGTGCCAGCAGCCCTTGGACACAGATGAACACTGAAGCTTTCTTT	CASSPWTQMNTEAFF
TRBV7-9	TRBJ2-5	-	-	TGTGCCAGCAGAACGACAGGAGAGACCCAGTACTTC	CASRTTGETQYF
TRBV30	TRBJ1-5	-	-	TGTGCCTGGAGTGTATCAGGGGTTGGACAGCCCCAGCATTTT	CAWSVSGVGQPQHF
TRBV19	TRBJ2-6	once	-	TGTGCCAGTAAGGCCAGACGCTCTGGGGCCAACGTCCTGACTTTC	CASKARRSGANVLTF
TRBV11-2	TRBJ1-1	-	-	TGTGCCAGCAGCTTAGATCCCCGAGCTGAAGCTTTCTTT	CASSLDPRAEAFF
TRBV7-2	TRBJ2-3	-	-	TGTGCCAGCACCATCTCCCCAGATACGCAGTATTTT	CASTISPDTQYF
TRBV7-2	TRBJ1-5	-	TRBD1	TGTGCCAGCAGTTGGGACAGGTTCAATCAGCCCCAGCATTTT	CASSWDRFNQPQHF
TRBV25-1	TRBJ2-7	-	-	TGTGCCAGCATGGCAGCCGGGGCCAACTACGAGCAGTACTTC	CASMAAGANYEQYF
TRBV29-1	TRBJ2-6	-	-	TGCAGCGTTCATGGGACGGTTGGGGCCAACGTCCTGACTTTC	CSVHGTVGANVLTF
TRBV12-3/TRBV12-4	TRBJ1-5	once	-	TGTGCCAGCAGTCCCCGGGGGGGCAGGCAGTCGCTATCGCCGCCCCAGCATTTT	CASSPRGGRQSLSPPQHF
TRBV3-1	TRBJ2-5	-	TRBD2	TGTGCCAGCAGCCTTCTACCGAGCGGGAGGGCCGAAGAGACCCAGTACTTC	CASSLLPSGRAEETQYF
TRBV6-2/TRBV6-3	TRBJ1-4	-	-	TGTGCCAGCATCGAGGGAATGGGTAATGAAAAACTGTTTTTT	CASIEGMGNEKLFF
TRBV7-9	TRBJ2-7	-	-	TGTGCCAGCAGCTTAGCCCTCGGGCCCTACGAGCAGTACTTC	CASSLALGPYEQYF
TRBV30	TRBJ1-1	-	-	TGTGCCTGGAGTGGGGGTCTGAGGGCTGAAGCTTTCTTT	CAWSGGLRAEAFF
TRBV3-1	TRBJ2-5	-	TRBD2	TGTGCCAGCAGCCAAGATACAATCCTAGCGGGGACCCAGTACTTC	CASSQDTILAGTQYF
TRBV29-1	TRBJ2-2	-	TRBD1	TGCAGCGTAGGGACAGGGCGGGGCACCGGGGAGCTGTTTTTT	CSVGTGRGTGELFF
TRBV27	TRBJ1-4	-	-	TGTGCCAGCAGTTACCGACTGGGTAGGGAAAAACTGTTTTTT	CASSYRLGREKLFF
TRBV27	TRBJ1-2	-	TRBD1	TGTGCCAGCAGTTTTCGCCTGACAGGGGCCCGCTATGGCTACACCTTC	CASSFRLTGARYGYTF
TRBV28	TRBJ2-1	-	-	TGTGCCAGCGAGATTAGCTCCTACAATGAGCAGTTCTTC	CASEISSYNEQFF
TRBV30	TRBJ2-1	-	-	TGTGCCTGGAACGACTACTACAATGAGCAGTTCTTC	CAWNDYYNEQFF
TRBV7-2	TRBJ2-3	-	-	TGTGCCAGCAGTTTCCTGGACGGGAGCACAGATACGCAGTATTTT	CASSFLDGSTDTQYF
TRBV3-1	TRBJ2-1	-	-	TGTGCCAGCAGCTCCCCAGCGACCTCCTACAATGAGCAGTTCTTC	CASSSPATSYNEQFF
TRBV29-1	TRBJ2-4	-	TRBD2	TGCAGCGTTGCCCCTTGGCGGGGGTTGAAAAACATTCAGTACTTC	CSVAPWRGLKNIQYF
TRBV20-1	TRBJ2-1	-	TRBD2	TGCAGTGCTAGGATGACTAGCGGGGGACACAATGAGCAGTTCTTC	CSARMTSGGHNEQFF